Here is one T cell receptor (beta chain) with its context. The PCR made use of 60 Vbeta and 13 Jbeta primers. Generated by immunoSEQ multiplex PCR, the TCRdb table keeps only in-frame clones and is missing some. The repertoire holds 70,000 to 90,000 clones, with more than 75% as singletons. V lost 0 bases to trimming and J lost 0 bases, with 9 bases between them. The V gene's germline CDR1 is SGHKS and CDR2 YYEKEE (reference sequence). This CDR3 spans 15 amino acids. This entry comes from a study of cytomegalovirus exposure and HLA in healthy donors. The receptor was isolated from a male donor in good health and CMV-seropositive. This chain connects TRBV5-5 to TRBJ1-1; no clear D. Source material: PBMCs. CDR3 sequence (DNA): TGTGCCAGCAGCTTGGGCAGGAATATGAACACTGAAGCTTTCTTT. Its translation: CASSLGRNMNTEAFF.